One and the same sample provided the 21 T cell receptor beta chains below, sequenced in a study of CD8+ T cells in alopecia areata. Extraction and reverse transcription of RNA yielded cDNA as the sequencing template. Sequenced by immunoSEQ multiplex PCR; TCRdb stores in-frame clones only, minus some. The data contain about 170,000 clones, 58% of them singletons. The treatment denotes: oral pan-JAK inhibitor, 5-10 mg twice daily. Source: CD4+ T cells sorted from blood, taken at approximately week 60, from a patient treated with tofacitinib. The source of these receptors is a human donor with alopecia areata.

CDR3 bases: TGTGCCAGCAGTGAAGCGCGGGGTAATTCACCCCTCCACTTT. Translation gives CASSEARGNSPLHF. The V call is TRBV2, the J call TRBJ1-6; D is uncertain. V was shortened by 0 bases and J by 6 bases, with 6 bases between the two germline ends. The CDR3 length is 14 residues. CDR1 and CDR2 from the germline V gene are SNHLY and FYNNEI.

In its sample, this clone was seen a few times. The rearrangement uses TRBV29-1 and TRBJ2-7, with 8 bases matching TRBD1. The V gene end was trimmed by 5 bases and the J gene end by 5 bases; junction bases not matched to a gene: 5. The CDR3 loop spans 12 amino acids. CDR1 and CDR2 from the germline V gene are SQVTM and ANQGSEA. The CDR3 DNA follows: TGCAGCGTTAATGACAGGGGTAACGAGCAGTACTTC. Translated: CSVNDRGNEQYF.

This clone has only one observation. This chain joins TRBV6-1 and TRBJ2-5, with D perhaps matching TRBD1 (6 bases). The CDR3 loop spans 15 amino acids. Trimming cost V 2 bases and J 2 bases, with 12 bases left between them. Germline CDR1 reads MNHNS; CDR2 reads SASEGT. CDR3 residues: CASSEPGHPQETQYF. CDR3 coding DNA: TGTGCCAGCAGTGAACCGGGACACCCGCAAGAGACCCAGTACTTC.

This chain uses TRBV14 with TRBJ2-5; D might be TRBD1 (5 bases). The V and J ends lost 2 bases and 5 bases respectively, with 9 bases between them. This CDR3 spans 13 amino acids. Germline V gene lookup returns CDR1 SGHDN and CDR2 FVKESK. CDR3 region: CASSQMGQETQYF. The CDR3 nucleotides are TGTGCCAGCAGCCAAATGGGGCAGGAGACCCAGTACTTC.

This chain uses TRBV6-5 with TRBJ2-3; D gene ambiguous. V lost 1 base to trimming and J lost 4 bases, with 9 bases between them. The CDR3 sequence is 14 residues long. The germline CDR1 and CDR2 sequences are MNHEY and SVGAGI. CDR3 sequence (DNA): TGTGCCAGCAGTTACTACGGGTACGCAGATACGCAGTATTTT. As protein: CASSYYGYADTQYF.

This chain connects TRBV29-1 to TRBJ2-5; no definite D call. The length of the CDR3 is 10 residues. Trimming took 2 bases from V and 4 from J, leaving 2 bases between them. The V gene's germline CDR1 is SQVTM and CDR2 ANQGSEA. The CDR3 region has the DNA TGCAGCGTTGAATTAGAGACCCAGTACTTC. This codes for CSVELETQYF.

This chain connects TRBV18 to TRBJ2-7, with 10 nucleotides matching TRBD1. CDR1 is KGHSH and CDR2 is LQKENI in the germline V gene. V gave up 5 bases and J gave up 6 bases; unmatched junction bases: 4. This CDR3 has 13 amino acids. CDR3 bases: TGTGCCAGCTCAAGACAGGGGGCGGGCGAGCAGTACTTC. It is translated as CASSRQGAGEQYF.

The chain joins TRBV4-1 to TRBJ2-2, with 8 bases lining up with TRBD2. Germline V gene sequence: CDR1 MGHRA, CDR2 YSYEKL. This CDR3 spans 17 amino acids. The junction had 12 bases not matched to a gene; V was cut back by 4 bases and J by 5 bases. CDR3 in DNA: TGCGCCAGCAGCCCAAGACTAGCGCCGGACCCTACCGGGGAGCTGTTTTTT. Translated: CASSPRLAPDPTGELFF.

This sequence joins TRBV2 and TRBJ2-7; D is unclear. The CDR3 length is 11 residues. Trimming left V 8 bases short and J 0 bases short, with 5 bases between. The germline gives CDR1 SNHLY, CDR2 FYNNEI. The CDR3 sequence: CASGLSYEQYF. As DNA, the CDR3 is TGTGCCAGCGGGCTCTCCTACGAGCAGTACTTC.

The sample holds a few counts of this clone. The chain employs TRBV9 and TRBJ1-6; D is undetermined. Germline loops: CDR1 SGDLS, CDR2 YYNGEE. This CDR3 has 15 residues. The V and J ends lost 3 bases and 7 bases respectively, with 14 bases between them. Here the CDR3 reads CASSGNSPGNSPLHF. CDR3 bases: TGTGCCAGCAGCGGAAACTCTCCCGGAAATTCACCCCTCCACTTT. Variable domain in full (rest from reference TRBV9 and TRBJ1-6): DSGVTQTPKHLITATGQRVTLRCSPRSGDLSVYWYQQSLDQGLQFLIQYYNGEERAKGNILERFSAQQFPDLHSELNLSSLELGDSALYFCASSGNSPGNSPLHFGNGTRLTVT.

The CDR3 reads CATGGASGATDTQYF. The CDR3 DNA reads as TGTGCCACGGGGGGGGCCAGCGGGGCAACAGATACGCAGTATTTT. The J gene is TRBJ2-3, the V gene TRBV10-3; TRBD2 matches 8 bases. CDR1 is ENHRY and CDR2 is SYGVKD in the germline V gene. CDR3 length: 15 residues. V dropped 10 bases and J dropped 3; count of bases not matched to a gene: 12.

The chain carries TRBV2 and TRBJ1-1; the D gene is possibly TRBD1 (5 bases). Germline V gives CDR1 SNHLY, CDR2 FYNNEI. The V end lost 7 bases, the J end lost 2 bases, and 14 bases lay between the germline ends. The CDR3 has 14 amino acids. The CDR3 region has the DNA TGTGCCAGCAACATAGGGGACTCCAACACTGAAGCTTTCTTT. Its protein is CASNIGDSNTEAFF.

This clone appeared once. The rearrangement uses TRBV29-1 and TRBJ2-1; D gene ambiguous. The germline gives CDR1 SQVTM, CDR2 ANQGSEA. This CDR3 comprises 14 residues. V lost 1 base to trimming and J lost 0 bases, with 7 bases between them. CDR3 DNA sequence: TGCAGCGTTGAAGTAGTACACTCCTACAATGAGCAGTTCTTC. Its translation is CSVEVVHSYNEQFF.

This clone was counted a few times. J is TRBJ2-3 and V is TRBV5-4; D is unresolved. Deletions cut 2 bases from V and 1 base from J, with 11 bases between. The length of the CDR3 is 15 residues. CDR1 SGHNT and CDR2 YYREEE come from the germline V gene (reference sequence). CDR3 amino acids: CASSFQEGRTDTQYF. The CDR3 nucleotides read TGTGCCAGCAGCTTTCAGGAAGGACGCACAGATACGCAGTATTTT.

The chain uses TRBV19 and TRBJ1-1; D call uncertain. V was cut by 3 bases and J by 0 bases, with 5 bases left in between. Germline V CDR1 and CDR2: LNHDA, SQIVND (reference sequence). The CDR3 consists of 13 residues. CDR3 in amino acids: CASSILMNTEAFF. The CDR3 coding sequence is TGTGCCAGTAGTATCTTAATGAACACTGAAGCTTTCTTT.

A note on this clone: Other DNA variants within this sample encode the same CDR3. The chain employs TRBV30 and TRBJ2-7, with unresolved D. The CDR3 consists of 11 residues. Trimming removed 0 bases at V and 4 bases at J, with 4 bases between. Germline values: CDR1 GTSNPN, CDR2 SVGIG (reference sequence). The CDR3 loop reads CAWSVGYEQYF. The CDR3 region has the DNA TGTGCCTGGAGTGTAGGATACGAGCAGTACTTC.

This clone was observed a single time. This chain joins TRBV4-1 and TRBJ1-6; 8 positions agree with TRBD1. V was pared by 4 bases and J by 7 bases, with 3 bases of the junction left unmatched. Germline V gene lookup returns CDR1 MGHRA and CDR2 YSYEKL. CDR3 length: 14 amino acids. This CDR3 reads CASSRDRTNSPLHF. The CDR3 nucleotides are TGCGCCAGCAGCCGGGACAGGACCAATTCACCCCTCCACTTT.

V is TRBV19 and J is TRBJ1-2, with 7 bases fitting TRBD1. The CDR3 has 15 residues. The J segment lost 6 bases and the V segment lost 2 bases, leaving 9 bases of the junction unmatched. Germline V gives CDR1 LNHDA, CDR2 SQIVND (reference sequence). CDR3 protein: CASSISQGTLNGYTF. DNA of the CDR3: TGTGCCAGTAGTATATCACAGGGGACCCTGAATGGCTACACCTTC. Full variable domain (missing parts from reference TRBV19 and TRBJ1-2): DGGITQSPKYLFRKEGQNVTLSCEQNLNHDAMYWYRQDPGQGLRLIYYSQIVNDFQKGDIAEGYSVSREKKESFPLTVTSAQKNPTAFYLCASSISQGTLNGYTFGSGTRLTVV.

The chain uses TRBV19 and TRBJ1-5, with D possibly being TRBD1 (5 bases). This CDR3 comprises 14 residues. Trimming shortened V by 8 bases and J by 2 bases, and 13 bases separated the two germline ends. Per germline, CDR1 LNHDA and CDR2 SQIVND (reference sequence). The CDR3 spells CASRRDGGNQPQHF. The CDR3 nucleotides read TGTGCCAGTCGCAGGGATGGGGGCAATCAGCCCCAGCATTTT.

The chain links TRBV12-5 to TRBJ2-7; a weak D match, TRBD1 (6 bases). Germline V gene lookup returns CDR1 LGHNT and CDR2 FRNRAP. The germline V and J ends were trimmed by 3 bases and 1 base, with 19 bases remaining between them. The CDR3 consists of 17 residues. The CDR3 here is CASGFGDWGRGSYEQYF. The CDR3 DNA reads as TGTGCTAGTGGTTTCGGTGATTGGGGCAGGGGATCCTACGAGCAGTACTTC.

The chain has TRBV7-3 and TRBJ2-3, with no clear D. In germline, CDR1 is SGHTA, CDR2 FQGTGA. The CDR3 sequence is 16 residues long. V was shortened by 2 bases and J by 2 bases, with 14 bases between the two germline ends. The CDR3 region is CASSLFGHSNTDTQYF. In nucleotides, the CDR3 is TGTGCCAGCAGCTTATTCGGGCACTCCAACACAGATACGCAGTATTTT.